The source of this T cell receptor (beta chain) is a study of cytomegalovirus exposure and HLA in healthy donors. This clone was observed a few times. The antigen remains unidentified. CDR1 and CDR2 (germline): MDHEN, SYDVKM. Trimming cost V 6 bases and J 5 bases; bases outside gene matches: 7. The CDR3 totals 15 residues. Regarding the study as a whole: High sensitivity and specificity were reportedly achieved when the classifier diagnosed cytomegalovirus status. Three CMV-associated chains proved CMV antigen-specific in vitro. Presence/absence comparisons presumed near-even sequencing depth among donors. Of the V segments, some could not be distinguished, including TRBV6-2 and TRBV6-3, and were excluded.

Primers for the PCR totalled 60 Vbeta and 13 Jbeta. Clones were read by immunoSEQ multiplex PCR, and TCRdb kept only the in-frame ones, dropping some. This table holds approximately 110,000 clones, more than 60% found once. What was sequenced was PBMCs. This receptor was identified in a woman aged 35 to 49 in good health and CMV-seronegative. The chain couples TRBV28 to TRBJ2-7, with 13 bases lining up with TRBD2. Here the CDR3 reads CASSQLAGGPNEQYF. The CDR3 DNA follows: TGTGCCAGCAGCCAACTAGCGGGAGGGCCCAACGAGCAGTACTTC.